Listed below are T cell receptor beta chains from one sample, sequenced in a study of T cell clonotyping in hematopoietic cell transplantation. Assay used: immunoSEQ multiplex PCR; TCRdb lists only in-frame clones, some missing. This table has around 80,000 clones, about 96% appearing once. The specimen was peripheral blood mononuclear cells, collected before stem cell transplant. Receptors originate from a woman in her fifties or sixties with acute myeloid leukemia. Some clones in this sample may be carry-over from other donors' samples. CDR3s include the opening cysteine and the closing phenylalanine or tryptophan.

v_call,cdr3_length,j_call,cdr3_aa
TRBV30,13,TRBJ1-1,CAWSDGPSTEAFF
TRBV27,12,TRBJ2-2,CASSLGLGELFF
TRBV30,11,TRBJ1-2,CAWSDGYGYTF
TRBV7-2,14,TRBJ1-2,CASRPDRGNYGYTF
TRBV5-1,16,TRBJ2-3,CASSSRRGAFTDTQYF
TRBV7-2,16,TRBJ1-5,CASSSTGGFSNQPQHF
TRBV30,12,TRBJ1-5,CARSKLDQPQHF
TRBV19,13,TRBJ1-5,CASSKQTNQPQHF
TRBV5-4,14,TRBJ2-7,CASSLRGVQGPPYF
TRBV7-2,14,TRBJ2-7,CASSLAGSGVEQYF
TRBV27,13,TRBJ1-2,CASSLAGGGGYTF
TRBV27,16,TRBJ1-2,CASSRGLLGANYGYTF
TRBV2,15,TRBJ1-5,CASRTDRGSNQPQHF
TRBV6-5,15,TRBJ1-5,CASSSTQGGAQPQHF
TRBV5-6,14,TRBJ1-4,CASSLVAGNEKLFF
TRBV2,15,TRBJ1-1,CASRGNGQTNTEAFF
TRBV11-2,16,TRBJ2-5,CASSARSGRGDETQYF
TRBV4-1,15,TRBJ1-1,CASSPAGGPPWGAFF
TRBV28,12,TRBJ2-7,CASSLFIYEQYF
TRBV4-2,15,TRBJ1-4,CASSQARGQVEKLFF
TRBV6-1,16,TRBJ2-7,CASSAMDREVGYEQYF
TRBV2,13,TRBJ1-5,CASSAGRDQPQHF
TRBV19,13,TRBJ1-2,CASSQTASYGYTF
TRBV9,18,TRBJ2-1,CASSVVGDGAGGPNEQFF
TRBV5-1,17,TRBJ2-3,CASRTGTSGRGGDTQYF
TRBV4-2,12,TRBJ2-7,CASSQITNEQYF
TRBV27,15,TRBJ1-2,CASSSNSKRVNGYTF
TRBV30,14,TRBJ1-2,CALIGGMGRGGYTF
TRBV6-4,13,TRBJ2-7,CASSDARGSEQYF
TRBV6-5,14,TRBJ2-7,CASTNSGRPGEQYF
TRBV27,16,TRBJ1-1,CASSSENRGPFSEAFF
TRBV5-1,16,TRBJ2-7,CASGQGVWESRNEQYF
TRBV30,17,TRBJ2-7,CAWSLKGGGLASYEQYF
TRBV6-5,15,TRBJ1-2,CASSYQDRGHLGYTF
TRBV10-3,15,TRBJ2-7,CAISDITGSRYEQYF
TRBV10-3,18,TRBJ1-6,CAISESLTGVLLDSPLHF
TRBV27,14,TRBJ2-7,CASSYGGPSYEQYF
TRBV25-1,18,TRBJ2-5,CASSEYIGSGGGGGTQYF
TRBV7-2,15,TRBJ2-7,CASSLRRDISYEQYF
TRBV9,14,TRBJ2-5,CASSVGVRDETQYF
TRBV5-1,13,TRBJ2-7,CASSLAGFPEQYF
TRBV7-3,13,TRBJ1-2,CASSFTANYGYTF
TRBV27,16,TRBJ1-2,CASRVPGQGYGYGYTF
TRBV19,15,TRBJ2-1,CASSIVVAGGNEQFF
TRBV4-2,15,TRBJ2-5,CASSRTMEGQETQYF
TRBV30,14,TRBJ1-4,CAWSVRRLGKKLFF
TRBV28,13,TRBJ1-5,CASTSMSNQPQHF
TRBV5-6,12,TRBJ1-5,CASSFLNQPQHF
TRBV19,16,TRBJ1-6,CASSISGTVTHSPLHF
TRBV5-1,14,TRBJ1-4,CASSPRGSNEKLFF
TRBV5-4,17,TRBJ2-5,CASSPKRGTGGKETQYF
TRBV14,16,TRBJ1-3,CASSQQDRVVGNTIYF
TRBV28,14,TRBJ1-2,CASGPGNKIYGYTF